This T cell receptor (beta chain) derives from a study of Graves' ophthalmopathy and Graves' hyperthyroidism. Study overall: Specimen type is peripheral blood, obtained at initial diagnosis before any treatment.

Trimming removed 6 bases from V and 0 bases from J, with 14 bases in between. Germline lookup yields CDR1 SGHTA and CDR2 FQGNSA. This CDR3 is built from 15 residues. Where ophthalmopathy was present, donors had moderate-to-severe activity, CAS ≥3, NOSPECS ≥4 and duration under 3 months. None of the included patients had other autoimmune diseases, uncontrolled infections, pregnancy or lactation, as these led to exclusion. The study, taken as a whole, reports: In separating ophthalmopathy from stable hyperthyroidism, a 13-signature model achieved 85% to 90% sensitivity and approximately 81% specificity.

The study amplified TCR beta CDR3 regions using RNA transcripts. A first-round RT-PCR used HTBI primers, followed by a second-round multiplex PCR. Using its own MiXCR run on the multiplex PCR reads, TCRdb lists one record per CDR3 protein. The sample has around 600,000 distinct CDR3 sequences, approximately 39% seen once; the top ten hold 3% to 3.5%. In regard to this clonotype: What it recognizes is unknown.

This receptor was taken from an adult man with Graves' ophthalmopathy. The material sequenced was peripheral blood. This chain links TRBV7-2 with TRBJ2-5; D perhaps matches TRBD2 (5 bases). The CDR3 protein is CASRGRGGDQETQYF. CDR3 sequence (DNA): TGTGCCAGCAGGGGCCGAGGAGGCGACCAAGAGACCCAGTACTTC.